Many counts were recorded for the clone carrying this T cell receptor (beta chain). The sample originates from a study of early T cells in non-severe SARS-CoV-2 infection. CDR1 is MNHEY, CDR2 SVGEGT, per germline. The CDR3 loop spans 12 amino acids. Trimming left V 6 bases short and J 4 bases short, with 8 bases between. From the 5' RACE reads, TCRdb called clonotypes with MiXCR, one entry per CDR3 protein. The table lists tens of thousands of distinct CDR3 sequences, 10% to 15% of them singletons. Material: whole blood. The J gene is TRBJ2-3, the V gene TRBV6-2 or TRBV6-3, with no clear D. The source of this sequence is an adult who was a healthcare worker with PCR-confirmed SARS-CoV-2 infection or an uninfected control (not recorded which). CDR3 bases: TGTGCCAGCAGCCCCCTCTCAGATACGCAGTATTTT. Protein: CASSPLSDTQYF.